Here is one TCR beta chain with its context. This sample is part of a study of shared clonotypes between healthy human individuals. About the research overall: The donor group consisted of a couple of women and three men, aged 18 to 49.

How the authors handled the data: ImmunoSEQ supplied junction-only sequences lacking quality scores, so filtering was different. The data were produced by immunoSEQ multiplex PCR, yet TCRdb's version contains in-frame clones alone and is incomplete. V and J calls and clone size are as listed in that table; D and trimming were resolved from the DNA. The sample lists approximately 320,000 clones, 74% occurring once. Germline V CDR1 and CDR2: SGHNT, YYREEE (reference sequence). The CDR3 loop spans 13 amino acids. V was shortened by 0 bases and J by 7 bases, with 10 bases between the two germline ends. Material: memory CD4+ T cells sorted from blood. Subset specified: CD45RA-negative fraction. This clonotype was sampled from a man between 25 and 39 years old in good health. This chain uses TRBV5-4 with TRBJ1-2; no definite D call. CDR3 in DNA: TGTGCCAGCAGCTTGGCACAGTTGGTTGGCTACACCTTC. This translates into CASSLAQLVGYTF.